A selection of T cell receptor beta chains follows, all from one sample in a study of T cells in Graves' hyperthyroidism and ophthalmopathy. TCRdb analysed the multiplex PCR reads with MiXCR anew, one entry per CDR3 protein. The data contain 600,000 to 800,000 distinct CDR3 sequences, roughly a third of them singletons. Sequenced sample: blood. These receptors were obtained from a middle-aged woman with Graves' hyperthyroidism. The CDR3 runs from the conserved cysteine through the conserved F or W. A D gene is named only where the DNA matches it firmly. A clone size is listed for some rows: how often the clone was seen (once, few, many), or a class if it is expanded.

D | size | J | V | CDR3 | DNA
TRBD1 | few | TRBJ1-2 | TRBV5-4 | CASSELPTGGYGYTF | TGTGCCAGCAGTGAACTTCCAACAGGGGGCTATGGCTACACCTTC
- | few | TRBJ2-2 | TRBV7-7 | CASSLDLGGDTGELFF | TGTGCTAGCAGCTTAGATCTCGGCGGGGACACCGGGGAGCTGTTTTTT
- | - | TRBJ1-5 | TRBV7-8 | CASSLWEGHEHF | TGTGCCAGCAGCTTATGGGAGGGCCATGAGCATTTT
- | many | TRBJ2-7 | TRBV12-3/TRBV12-4 | CASSGEQGYEQYF | TGTGCCAGCAGTGGCGAACAGGGCTACGAGCAGTACTTC
- | few | TRBJ1-3 | TRBV20-1 | CSARTGDSGNTIYF | TGCAGTGCTAGGACAGGAGACTCTGGAAACACCATATATTTT
- | once | TRBJ1-4 | TRBV2 | CASSDGPPNEKLFF | TGTGCCAGCAGTGACGGGCCGCCGAATGAAAAACTGTTTTTT
- | few | TRBJ2-2 | TRBV14 | CASSQEWSANTGELFF | TGTGCCAGCAGCCAAGAATGGTCAGCGAACACCGGGGAGCTGTTTTTT
- | many | TRBJ1-1 | TRBV13 | CASSSGEEAFF | TGTGCCAGCAGCTCCGGGGAGGAAGCTTTCTTT
TRBD1 | few | TRBJ2-2 | TRBV5-1 | CASRQRTGGTGELFF | TGCGCCAGCAGACAACGGACAGGGGGCACCGGGGAGCTGTTTTTT
- | few | TRBJ2-5 | TRBV7-9 | CASSTPRVSETQYF | TGTGCCAGCAGCACCCCCAGGGTCTCGGAGACCCAGTACTTC
- | - | TRBJ1-2 | TRBV20-1 | CSATHRVLYGYTF | TGCAGTGCGACTCACAGGGTCCTCTATGGCTACACCTTC
TRBD2 | many | TRBJ2-2 | TRBV10-3 | CAISDLAGLGTGELFF | TGTGCCATCAGCGACCTAGCGGGACTTGGCACCGGGGAGCTGTTTTTT
- | many | TRBJ1-5 | TRBV20-1 | CSAREDSNQPQHF | TGCAGTGCTAGAGAGGATAGCAATCAGCCCCAGCATTTT
- | many | TRBJ1-4 | TRBV19 | CASSYRQGIEKLFF | TGTGCCAGTAGTTATCGGCAGGGCATTGAAAAACTGTTTTTT
TRBD1 | - | TRBJ1-4 | TRBV6-6 | CASRGDRTRYRNEKLFF | TGTGCCAGCAGGGGGGACAGGACGCGTTATAGGAATGAAAAACTGTTTTTT
TRBD1 | many | TRBJ1-5 | TRBV20-1 | CSANGQGKSNQPQHF | TGCAGTGCCAATGGACAGGGGAAGAGCAATCAGCCCCAGCATTTT
- | many | TRBJ1-6 | TRBV5-6 | CASSSPRNSPLHF | TGTGCCAGCAGCTCGCCTCGAAATTCACCCCTCCACTTT
- | few | TRBJ1-5 | TRBV19 | CASSVGGQPQHF | TGTGCCAGTAGTGTCGGGGGTCAGCCCCAGCATTTT
TRBD1 | few | TRBJ2-5 | TRBV5-1 | CASSPGQGWQETQYF | TGCGCCAGCAGCCCGGGACAGGGTTGGCAAGAGACCCAGTACTTC
TRBD2 | - | TRBJ2-2 | TRBV10-3 | CAIRGLAGNTGELSW | TGTGCCATCAGGGGACTAGCGGGGAACACCGGGGAGCTGTCTTGG
- | - | TRBJ2-7 | TRBV4-3 | CASSQDTRGGETYEQYF | TGCGCCAGCAGCCAAGATACCCGGGGAGGCGAAACCTACGAGCAGTACTTC
- | many | TRBJ1-1 | TRBV7-2 | CASSSGGPEAFF | TGTGCCAGCAGCTCAGGCGGACCCGAAGCTTTCTTT
TRBD1 | many | TRBJ1-5 | TRBV7-9 | CASGPAAPRDRGIQPQHF | TGTGCCAGCGGACCCGCGGCTCCCCGGGACAGGGGTATTCAGCCCCAGCATTTT
- | many | TRBJ1-5 | TRBV29-1 | CSASTGSNQPQHF | TGCAGCGCTTCCACAGGTAGCAATCAGCCCCAGCATTTT
- | - | TRBJ2-7 | TRBV2 | CASNAEGFYEQYF | TGTGCCAGCAATGCGGAAGGGTTTTACGAGCAGTACTTC
- | many | TRBJ1-4 | TRBV7-2 | CASSPGRGNEKLFF | TGTGCCAGCAGCCCCGGAAGGGGAAATGAAAAACTGTTTTTT
- | - | TRBJ1-3 | TRBV7-2 | CASSKRMGALLSGNTIYF | TGTGCCAGCAGCAAGAGGATGGGGGCCCTGCTCTCTGGAAACACCATATATTTT
TRBD1 | - | TRBJ2-7 | TRBV7-9 | CASSVSGTAGNEQYF | TGTGCCAGCAGCGTCTCCGGGACAGCCGGAAACGAGCAGTACTTC
- | - | TRBJ2-7 | TRBV2 | CASSPPVHPEQYF | TGTGCCAGCTCACCACCCGTCCATCCCGAGCAGTACTTC
- | - | TRBJ1-1 | TRBV4-3 | CASSQERINTEAFF | TGCGCCAGCAGCCAAGAACGAATAAACACTGAAGCTTTCTTT
TRBD1 | few | TRBJ1-1 | TRBV25-1 | CASSTLQGATEAFF | TGTGCCAGCAGTACGTTACAGGGGGCTACTGAAGCTTTCTTT
- | few | TRBJ1-5 | TRBV10-3 | CAISEGGGNSNQPQHF | TGTGCCATCAGTGAGGGGGGAGGAAATAGCAATCAGCCCCAGCATTTT
- | many | TRBJ2-7 | TRBV13 | CASSLGLTVYEQYF | TGTGCCAGCAGCTTAGGCCTGACAGTATACGAGCAGTACTTC
- | many | TRBJ1-1 | TRBV2 | CASSRTNTEAFF | TGTGCCAGCAGCCGAACGAACACTGAAGCTTTCTTT
- | few | TRBJ2-7 | TRBV7-2 | CASTITGTSTYEQYF | TGTGCCAGCACCATCACCGGGACGTCGACCTACGAGCAGTACTTC
- | many | TRBJ1-5 | TRBV20-1 | CSAEQGNQPQHF | TGCAGTGCTGAACAGGGTAATCAGCCCCAGCATTTT
- | - | TRBJ2-5 | TRBV29-1 | CSSWDGGTQYF | TGCAGCAGTTGGGACGGAGGGACCCAGTACTTC